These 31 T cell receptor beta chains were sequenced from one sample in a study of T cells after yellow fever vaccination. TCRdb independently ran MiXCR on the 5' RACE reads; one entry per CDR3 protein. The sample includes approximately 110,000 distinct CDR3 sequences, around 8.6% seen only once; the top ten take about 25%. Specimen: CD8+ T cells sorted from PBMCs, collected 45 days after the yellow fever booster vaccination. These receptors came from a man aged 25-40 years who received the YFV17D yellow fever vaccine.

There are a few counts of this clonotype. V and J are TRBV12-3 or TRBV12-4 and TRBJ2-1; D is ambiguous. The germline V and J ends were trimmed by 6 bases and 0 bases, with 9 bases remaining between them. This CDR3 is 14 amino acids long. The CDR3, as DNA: TGTGCCAGCAGCCCCGCGAGCTCCTACAATGAGCAGTTCTTC. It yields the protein CASSPASSYNEQFF.

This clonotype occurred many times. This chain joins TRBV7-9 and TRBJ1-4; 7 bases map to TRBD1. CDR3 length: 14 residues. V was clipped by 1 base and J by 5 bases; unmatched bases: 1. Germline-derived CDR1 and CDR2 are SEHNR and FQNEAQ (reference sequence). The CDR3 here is CASSLEQGNEKLFF. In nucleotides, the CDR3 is TGTGCCAGCAGCTTAGAACAGGGGAATGAAAAACTGTTTTTT.

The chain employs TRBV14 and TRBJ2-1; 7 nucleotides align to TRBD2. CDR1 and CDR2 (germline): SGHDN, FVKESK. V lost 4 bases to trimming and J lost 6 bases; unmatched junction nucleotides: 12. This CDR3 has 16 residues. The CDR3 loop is CASSPQPGGSGNEQFF. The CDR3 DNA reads TGTGCCAGCAGCCCTCAACCGGGCGGGAGCGGCAATGAGCAGTTCTTC.

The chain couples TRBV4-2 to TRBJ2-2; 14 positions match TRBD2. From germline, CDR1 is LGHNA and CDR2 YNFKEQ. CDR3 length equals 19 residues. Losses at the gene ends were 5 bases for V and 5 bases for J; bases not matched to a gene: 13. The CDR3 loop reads CASSNPEGLAGEGTGELFF. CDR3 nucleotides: TGTGCCAGCAGCAACCCTGAGGGACTAGCGGGAGAGGGGACCGGGGAGCTGTTTTTT.

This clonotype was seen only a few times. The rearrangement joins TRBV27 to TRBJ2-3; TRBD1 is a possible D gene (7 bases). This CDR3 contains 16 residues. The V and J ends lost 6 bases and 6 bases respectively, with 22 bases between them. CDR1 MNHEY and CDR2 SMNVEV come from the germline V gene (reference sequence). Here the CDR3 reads CASRPTSGGGYDTQYF. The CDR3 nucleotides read TGTGCCAGCAGGCCGACAAGCGGAGGGGGCTATGATACGCAGTATTTT.

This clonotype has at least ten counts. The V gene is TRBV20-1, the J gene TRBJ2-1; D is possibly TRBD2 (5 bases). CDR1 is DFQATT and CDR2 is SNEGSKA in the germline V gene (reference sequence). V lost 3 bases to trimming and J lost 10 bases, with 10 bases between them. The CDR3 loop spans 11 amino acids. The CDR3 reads CSARLLAEQFF. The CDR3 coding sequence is TGCAGTGCTAGGCTGTTAGCGGAGCAGTTCTTC.

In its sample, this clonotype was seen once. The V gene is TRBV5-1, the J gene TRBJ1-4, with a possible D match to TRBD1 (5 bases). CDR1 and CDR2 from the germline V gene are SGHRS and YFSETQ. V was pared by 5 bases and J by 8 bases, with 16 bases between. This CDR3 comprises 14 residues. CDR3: CASSSRGVGEKLFF. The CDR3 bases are TGCGCCAGCAGTTCCCGAGGGGTGGGGGAAAAACTGTTTTTT.

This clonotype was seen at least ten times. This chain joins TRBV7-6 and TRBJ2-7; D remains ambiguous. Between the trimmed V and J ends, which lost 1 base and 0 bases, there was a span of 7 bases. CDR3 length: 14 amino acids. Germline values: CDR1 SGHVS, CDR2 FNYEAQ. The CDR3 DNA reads TGTGCCAGCAGCTTAGGGCGAGTCTCCTACGAGCAGTACTTC. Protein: CASSLGRVSYEQYF.

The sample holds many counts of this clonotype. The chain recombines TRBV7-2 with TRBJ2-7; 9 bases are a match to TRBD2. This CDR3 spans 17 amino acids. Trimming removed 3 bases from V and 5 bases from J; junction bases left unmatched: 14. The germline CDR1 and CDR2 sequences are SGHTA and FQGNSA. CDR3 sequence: CASSFSLAGVITDEQYF. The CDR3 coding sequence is TGTGCCAGCAGCTTTTCTTTAGCGGGAGTAATAACCGACGAGCAGTACTTC.

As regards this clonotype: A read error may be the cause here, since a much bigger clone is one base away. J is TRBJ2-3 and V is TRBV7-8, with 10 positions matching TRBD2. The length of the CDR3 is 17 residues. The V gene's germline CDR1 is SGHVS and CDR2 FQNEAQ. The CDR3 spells CTSSLVASGSSTDTQYF. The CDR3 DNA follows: TGTACCAGCAGCTTAGTGGCTAGCGGGAGCAGCACAGATACGCAGTATTTT.

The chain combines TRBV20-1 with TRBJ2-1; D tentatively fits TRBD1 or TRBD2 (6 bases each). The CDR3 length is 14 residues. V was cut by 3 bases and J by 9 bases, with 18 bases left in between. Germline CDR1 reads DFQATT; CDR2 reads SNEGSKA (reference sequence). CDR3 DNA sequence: TGCAGTGCTAGGGCGCTTGGGGGGCACGGTGAGCAGTTCTTC. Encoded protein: CSARALGGHGEQFF.

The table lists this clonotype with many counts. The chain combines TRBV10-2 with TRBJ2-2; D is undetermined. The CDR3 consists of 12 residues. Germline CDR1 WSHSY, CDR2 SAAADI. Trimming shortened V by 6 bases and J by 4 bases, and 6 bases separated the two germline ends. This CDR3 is CASRPITGELFF. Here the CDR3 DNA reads TGCGCCAGCAGACCCATCACCGGGGAGCTGTTTTTT.

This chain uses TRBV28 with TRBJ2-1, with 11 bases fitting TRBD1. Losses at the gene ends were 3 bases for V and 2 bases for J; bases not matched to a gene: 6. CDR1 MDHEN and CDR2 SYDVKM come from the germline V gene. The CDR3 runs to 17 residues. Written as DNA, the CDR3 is TGTGCCAGCAGTTTCCCTCAGGGACAGGGGGCCTACAATGAGCAGTTCTTC. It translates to CASSFPQGQGAYNEQFF.

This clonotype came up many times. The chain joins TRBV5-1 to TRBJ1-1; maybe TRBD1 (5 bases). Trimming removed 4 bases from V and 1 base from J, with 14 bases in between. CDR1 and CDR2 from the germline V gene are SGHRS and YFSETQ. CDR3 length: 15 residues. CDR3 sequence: CASSPRDFSNTEAFF. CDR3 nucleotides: TGCGCCAGCAGCCCGCGGGACTTTTCGAACACTGAAGCTTTCTTT.

This CDR3 is CASSPRDESWETQYF. The CDR3 DNA follows: TGTGCCAGCTCACCCCGGGACGAAAGTTGGGAGACCCAGTACTTC. The V call is TRBV18, the J call TRBJ2-5, with D perhaps assigned TRBD1 or TRBD2 (5 bases each). The CDR3 loop spans 15 amino acids. CDR1 and CDR2 (germline): KGHSH, LQKENI. V was trimmed by 3 bases and J by 5 bases, leaving 16 bases between them.

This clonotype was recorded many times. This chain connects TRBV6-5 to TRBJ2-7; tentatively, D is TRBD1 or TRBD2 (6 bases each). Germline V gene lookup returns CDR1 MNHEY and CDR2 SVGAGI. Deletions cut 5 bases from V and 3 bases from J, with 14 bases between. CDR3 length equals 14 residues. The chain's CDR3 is CASSPFGGGYEQYF. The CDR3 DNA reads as TGTGCCAGCAGTCCTTTCGGGGGCGGCTACGAGCAGTACTTC.

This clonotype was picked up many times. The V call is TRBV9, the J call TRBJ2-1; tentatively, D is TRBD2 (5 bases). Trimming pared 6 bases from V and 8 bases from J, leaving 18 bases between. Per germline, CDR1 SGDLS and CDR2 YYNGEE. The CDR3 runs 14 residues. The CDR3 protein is CASTAVWGVDEQFF. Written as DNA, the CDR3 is TGTGCCAGCACGGCAGTCTGGGGAGTAGATGAGCAGTTCTTC.

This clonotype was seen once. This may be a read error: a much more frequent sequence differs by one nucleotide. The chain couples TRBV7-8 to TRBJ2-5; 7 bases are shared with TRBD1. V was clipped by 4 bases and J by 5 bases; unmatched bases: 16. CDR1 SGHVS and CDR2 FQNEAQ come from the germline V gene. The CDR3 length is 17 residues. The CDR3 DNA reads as TGTGCCAGCAGCTCACCCAGCCCGACAGGGTTCCACGAGACCCAGTACTTC. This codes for CASSSPSPTGFHETQYF.

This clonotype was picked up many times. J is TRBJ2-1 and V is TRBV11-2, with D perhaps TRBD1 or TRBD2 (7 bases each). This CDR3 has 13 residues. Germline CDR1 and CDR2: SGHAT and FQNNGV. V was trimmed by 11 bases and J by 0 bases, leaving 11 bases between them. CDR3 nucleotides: TGTGCCCAGGGGGGGACCTCCTACAATGAGCAGTTCTTC. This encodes CAQGGTSYNEQFF.

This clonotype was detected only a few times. This CDR3 is CASSHLGEQFF. CDR3 nucleotides: TGTGCCAGCAGCCACCTGGGTGAGCAGTTCTTC. The chain employs TRBV3-1 and TRBJ2-1, with unresolved D. V was cut by 3 bases and J by 9 bases, with 6 bases left in between. Germline V gene sequence: CDR1 LGHDT, CDR2 YNNKEL (reference sequence). The CDR3 covers 11 residues.

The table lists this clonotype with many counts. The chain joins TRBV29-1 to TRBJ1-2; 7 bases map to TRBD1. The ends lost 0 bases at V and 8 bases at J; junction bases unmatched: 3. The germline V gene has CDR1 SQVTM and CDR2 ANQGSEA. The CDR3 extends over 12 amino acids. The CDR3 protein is CSVEEQGSGYTF. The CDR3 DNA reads TGCAGCGTTGAAGAACAGGGGTCCGGCTACACCTTC.

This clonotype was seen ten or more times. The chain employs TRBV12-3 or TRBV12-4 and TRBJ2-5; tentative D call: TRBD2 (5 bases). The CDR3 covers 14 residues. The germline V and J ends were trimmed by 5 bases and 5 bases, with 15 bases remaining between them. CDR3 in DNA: TGTGCCAGCAGTAAAGACACTGAGGGCGAGACCCAGTACTTC. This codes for CASSKDTEGETQYF.

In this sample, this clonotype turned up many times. The DNA for the CDR3 is TGTGCCAGCAGCTTTCCGAGCGGGAGTTACAATGAGCAGTTCTTC. As protein: CASSFPSGSYNEQFF. V and J are TRBV5-6 and TRBJ2-1; 8 bases map to TRBD2. The CDR3 totals 15 residues. J was trimmed by 4 bases and V by 2 bases; bases with no gene match: 5. The V gene's germline CDR1 is SGHDT and CDR2 YYEEEE. Looking up the rest from reference TRBV5-6 and TRBJ2-1 gives the full variable domain: DAGVTQSPTHLIKTRGQQVTLRCSPKSGHDTVSWYQQALGQGPQFIFQYYEEEERQRGNFPDRFSGHQFPNYSSELNVNALLLGDSALYLCASSFPSGSYNEQFFGPGTRLTVL.

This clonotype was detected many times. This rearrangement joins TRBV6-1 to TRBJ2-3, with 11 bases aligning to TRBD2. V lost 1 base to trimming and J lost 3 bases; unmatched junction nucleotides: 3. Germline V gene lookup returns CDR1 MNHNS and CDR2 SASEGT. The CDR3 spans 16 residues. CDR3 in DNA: TGTGCCAGCAGTGAAGGGACTAGCGGGTATACAGATACGCAGTATTTT. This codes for CASSEGTSGYTDTQYF.

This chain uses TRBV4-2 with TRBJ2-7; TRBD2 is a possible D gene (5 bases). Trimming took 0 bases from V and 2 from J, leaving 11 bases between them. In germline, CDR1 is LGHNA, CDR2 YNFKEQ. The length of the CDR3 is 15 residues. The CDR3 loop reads CASSQEGRSPYEQYF. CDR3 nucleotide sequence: TGTGCCAGCAGCCAAGAAGGGAGATCTCCCTACGAGCAGTACTTC.

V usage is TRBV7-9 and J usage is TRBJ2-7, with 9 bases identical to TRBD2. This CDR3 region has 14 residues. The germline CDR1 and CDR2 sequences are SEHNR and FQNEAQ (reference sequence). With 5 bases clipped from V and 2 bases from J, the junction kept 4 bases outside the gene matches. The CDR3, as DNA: TGTGCCAGCAGCCTTAGCGGGGGTCCCTACGAGCAGTACTTC. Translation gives CASSLSGGPYEQYF.

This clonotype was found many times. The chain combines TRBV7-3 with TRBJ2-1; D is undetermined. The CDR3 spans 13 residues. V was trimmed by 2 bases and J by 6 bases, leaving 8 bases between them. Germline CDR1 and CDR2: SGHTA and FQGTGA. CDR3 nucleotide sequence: TGTGCCAGCAGCTTAGGAGTTTTCAATGAGCAGTTCTTC. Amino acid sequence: CASSLGVFNEQFF.

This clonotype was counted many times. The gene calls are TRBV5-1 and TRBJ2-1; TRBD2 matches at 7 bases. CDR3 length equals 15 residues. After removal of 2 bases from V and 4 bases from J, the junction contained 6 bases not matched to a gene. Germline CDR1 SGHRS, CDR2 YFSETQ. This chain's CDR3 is CASSFLSGSYNEQFF. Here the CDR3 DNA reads TGCGCCAGCAGCTTTCTTAGCGGGTCATACAATGAGCAGTTCTTC.

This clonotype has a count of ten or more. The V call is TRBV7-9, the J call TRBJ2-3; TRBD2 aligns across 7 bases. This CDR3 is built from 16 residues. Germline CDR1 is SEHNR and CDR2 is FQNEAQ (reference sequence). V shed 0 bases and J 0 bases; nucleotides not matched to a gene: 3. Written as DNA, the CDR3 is TGTGCCAGCAGCTTAGCAATCGGGGGGAGCACAGATACGCAGTATTTT. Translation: CASSLAIGGSTDTQYF. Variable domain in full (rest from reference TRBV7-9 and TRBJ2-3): DTGVSQNPRHKITKRGQNVTFRCDPISEHNRLYWYRQTLGQGPEFLTYFQNEAQLEKSRLLSDRFSAERPKGSFSTLEIQRTEQGDSAMYLCASSLAIGGSTDTQYFGPGTRLTVL.

The CDR3 sequence is CASKPSGELTQPQHF. The DNA of the CDR3 is TGTGCCAGCAAACCTAGCGGGGAACTGACTCAGCCCCAGCATTTT. The chain uses TRBV2 and TRBJ1-5; D ambiguous. The CDR3 runs to 15 residues. V was cut by 7 bases and J by 6 bases, with 19 bases left in between. The germline CDR1 and CDR2 sequences are SNHLY and FYNNEI.

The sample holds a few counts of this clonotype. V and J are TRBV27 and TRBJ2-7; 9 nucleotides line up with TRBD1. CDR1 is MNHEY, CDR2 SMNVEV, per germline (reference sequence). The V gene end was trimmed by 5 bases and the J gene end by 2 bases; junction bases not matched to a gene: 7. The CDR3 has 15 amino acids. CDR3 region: CASSHYGTGPYEQYF. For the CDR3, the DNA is TGTGCCAGCAGTCATTACGGGACAGGGCCCTACGAGCAGTACTTC.